This TCR beta chain derives from a study of blood T cell repertoires in COVID-19 (dated by TCRdb to the early 2020s). With regard to the full study: The collaborator samples originated in the United States, Italy and Spain and spanned the acute and convalescent phases of COVID-19. The material from the prospective study consisted of cDNA or gDNA derived from T cells, B-cell-depleted T cells, or PBMCs. The dataset comprised deeply sampled blood TCRbeta repertoires from subjects exposed to, actively infected with, or recovered from COVID-19. The repertoires were released in a freely available public database meant as a resource for research on the immune response to SARS-CoV-2. Samples were obtained from the ongoing ImmuneRACE study (first 160 participants) and from over a thousand subjects provided by 6 global collaborators. Nearly every sample came with metadata listing a de-identified subject ID, COVID-19 status, age in years and sex. Where available, HLA class I and class II types were obtained from metadata supplied by the sample provider rather than from assay-based typing.

Each collaborating institution followed its own protocols to collect whole blood in K2EDTA tubes. Collaborator samples were shipped for TCRbeta analysis as frozen whole blood, isolated PBMCs, or DNA extracted from either sample type. TCRbeta CDR3 regions were amplified from genomic DNA using the immunoSEQ Assay, a bias-controlled multiplex PCR. Per the authors' processing: Within the assay, amplification of reference gene primers was used to estimate how many nucleated cells each sample contained. To quantify the absolute abundance of each unique TCRbeta CDR3 rearrangement, sequence reads were collapsed and filtered. Productive Simpson clonality was computed per sample as the square root of Simpson's diversity index over productive rearrangements. TCRdb retrieved this table from immuneACCESS and kept in-frame rearrangements only. Not all clones are present; in checked studies, unresolved V genes account for under half, and no reason is known for the remainder. That table supplies the V and J calls and clone size; D and trimming were determined from the DNA. The sample has some 300,000 clones on record, more than 85% of them singletons. The ten largest clonotypes hold about 1.2% of the sample.

From cysteine to phenylalanine, the CDR3 is 17 amino acids long. Just the 51-base CDR3 DNA is kept, in frame starting at base 1. The trim is 0 bases for V and 0 bases for J, with a gap of 10 bases between the germline ends. For CDR1 and CDR2, the germline V gene lists SGHRS and YFSETQ. Points on this clone: The specificity of this receptor is unknown. No much larger clone exists at a distance of one base, and base qualities are not known. This CDR3 is also generated by other DNA sequences in the sample.

Points the paper makes about the study in general: The amount of clinical and demographic metadata varied by source and participant and was provided uncurated.

Recombination connected TRBV5-1 to TRBJ2-6; the D gene assignment is ambiguous. Source material: peripheral blood. The TCR originated in a man aged 65 to 85 with acute or convalescent COVID-19. The nucleotide sequence is TGCGCCAGCAGCTTGGAAGTCTCCGGCTCTGGGGCCAACGTCCTGACTTTC. This gives the protein CASSLEVSGSGANVLTF.